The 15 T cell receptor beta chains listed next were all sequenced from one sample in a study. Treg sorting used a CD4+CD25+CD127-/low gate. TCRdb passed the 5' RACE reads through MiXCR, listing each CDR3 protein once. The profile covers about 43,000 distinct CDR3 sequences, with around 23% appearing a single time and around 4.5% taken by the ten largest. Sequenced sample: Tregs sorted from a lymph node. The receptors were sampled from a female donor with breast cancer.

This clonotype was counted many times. CDR3 DNA sequence: TGTGCCAGCCAGAATGGGGACATGAACACTGAAGCTTTCTTT. This encodes CASQNGDMNTEAFF. V usage is TRBV6-1 and J usage is TRBJ1-1; tentative D call: TRBD1 (6 bases). V lost 8 bases and J 0 bases, leaving 13 bases between the germline ends. This CDR3 has 14 amino acids. Germline V gives CDR1 MNHNS, CDR2 SASEGT.

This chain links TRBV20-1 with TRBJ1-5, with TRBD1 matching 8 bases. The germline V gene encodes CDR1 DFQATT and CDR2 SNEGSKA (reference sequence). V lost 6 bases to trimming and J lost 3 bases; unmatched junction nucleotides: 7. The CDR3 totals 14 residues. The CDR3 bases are TGCAGTGCCTGCGACAGGGGAAACAATCAGCCCCAGCATTTT. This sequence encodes CSACDRGNNQPQHF.

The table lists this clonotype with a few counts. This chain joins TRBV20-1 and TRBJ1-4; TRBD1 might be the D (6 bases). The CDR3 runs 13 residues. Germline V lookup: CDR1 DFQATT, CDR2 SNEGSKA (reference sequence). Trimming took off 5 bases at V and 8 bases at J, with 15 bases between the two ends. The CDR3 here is CSADRDMEEKLFF. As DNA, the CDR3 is TGCAGTGCTGACCGGGACATGGAAGAAAAACTGTTTTTT.

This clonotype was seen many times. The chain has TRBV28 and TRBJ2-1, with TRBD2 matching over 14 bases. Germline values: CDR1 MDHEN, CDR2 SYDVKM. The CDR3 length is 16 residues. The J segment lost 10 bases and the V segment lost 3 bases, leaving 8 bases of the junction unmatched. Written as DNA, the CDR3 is TGTGCCAGCAGTTTGACGACTAGCGGGAGGGCCCGGGAGCAGTTCTTC. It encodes CASSLTTSGRAREQFF.

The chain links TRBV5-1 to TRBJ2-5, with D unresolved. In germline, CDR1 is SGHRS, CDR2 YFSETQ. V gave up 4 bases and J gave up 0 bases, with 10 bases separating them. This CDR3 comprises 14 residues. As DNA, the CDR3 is TGCGCCAGCAGCAACCTCGGGTACCAAGAGACCCAGTACTTC. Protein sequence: CASSNLGYQETQYF.

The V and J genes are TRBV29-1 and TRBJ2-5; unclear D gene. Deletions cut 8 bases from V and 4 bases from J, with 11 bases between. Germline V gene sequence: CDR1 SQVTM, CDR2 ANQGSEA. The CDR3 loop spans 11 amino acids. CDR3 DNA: TGCAGCTCAGTCCACCGAGAGACCCAGTACTTC. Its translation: CSSVHRETQYF.

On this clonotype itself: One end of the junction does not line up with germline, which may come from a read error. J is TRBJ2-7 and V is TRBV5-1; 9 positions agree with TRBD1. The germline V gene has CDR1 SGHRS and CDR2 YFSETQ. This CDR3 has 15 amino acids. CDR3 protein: CASSPAGQGGYEQCF. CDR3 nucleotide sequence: TGCGCCAGCAGCCCGGCGGGACAGGGAGGGTACGAGCAGTGCTTC.

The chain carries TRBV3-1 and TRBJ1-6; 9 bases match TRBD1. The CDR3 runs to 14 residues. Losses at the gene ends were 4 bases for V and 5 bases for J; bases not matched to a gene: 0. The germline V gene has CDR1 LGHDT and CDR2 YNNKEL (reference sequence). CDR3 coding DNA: TGTGCCAGCAGCCGGACAGGGGATAATTCACCCCTCCACTTT. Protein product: CASSRTGDNSPLHF. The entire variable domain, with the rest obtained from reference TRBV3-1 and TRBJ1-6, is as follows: DTAVSQTPKYLVTQMGNDKSIKCEQNLGHDTMYWYKQDSKKFLKIMFSYNNKELIINETVPNRFSPKSPDKAHLNLHINSLELGDSAVYFCASSRTGDNSPLHFGNGTRLTVT.

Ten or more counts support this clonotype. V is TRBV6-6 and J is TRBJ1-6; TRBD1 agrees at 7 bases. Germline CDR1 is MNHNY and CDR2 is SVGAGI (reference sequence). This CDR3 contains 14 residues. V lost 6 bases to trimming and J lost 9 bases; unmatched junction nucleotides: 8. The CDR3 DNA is TGTGCCAGCAGGACAGGGATCGTGTTTTCACCCCTCCACTTT. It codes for CASRTGIVFSPLHF.

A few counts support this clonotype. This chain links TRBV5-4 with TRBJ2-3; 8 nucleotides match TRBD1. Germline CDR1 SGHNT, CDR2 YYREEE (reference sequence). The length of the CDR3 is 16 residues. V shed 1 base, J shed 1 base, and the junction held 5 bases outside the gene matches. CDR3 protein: CASSLFGTGRTDTQYF. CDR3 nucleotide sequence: TGTGCCAGCAGCTTGTTTGGGACAGGACGCACAGATACGCAGTATTTT.

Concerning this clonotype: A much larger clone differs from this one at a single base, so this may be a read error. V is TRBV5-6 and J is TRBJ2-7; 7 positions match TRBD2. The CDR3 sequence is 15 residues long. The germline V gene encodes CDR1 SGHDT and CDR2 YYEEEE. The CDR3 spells CASSLGAGSSCEQYF. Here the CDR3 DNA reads TGTGCCAGCAGCTTAGGAGCGGGGAGCTCCTGCGAGCAGTACTTC.

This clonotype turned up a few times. CDR3: CASSLVGGNTYQPQHF. In nucleotides, the CDR3 is TGTGCCAGCAGCTTAGTTGGGGGAAACACATATCAGCCCCAGCATTTT. The V call is TRBV7-2, the J call TRBJ1-5, with D maybe TRBD1 (5 bases). V lost 1 base and J 5 bases, leaving 15 bases between the germline ends. CDR3 length: 16 residues. Germline values: CDR1 SGHTA, CDR2 FQGNSA.

The CDR3: CASSRAKKDTQYF. The CDR3 nucleotides are TGTGCCAGCAGCCGCGCCAAGAAAGATACGCAGTATTTT. The chain uses TRBV5-6 and TRBJ2-3; D is ambiguous. V was clipped by 4 bases and J by 5 bases, with 11 bases between them. The CDR3 totals 13 residues. Germline CDR1 and CDR2: SGHDT and YYEEEE. The full variable domain, rest sourced from reference TRBV5-6 and TRBJ2-3, is DAGVTQSPTHLIKTRGQQVTLRCSPKSGHDTVSWYQQALGQGPQFIFQYYEEEERQRGNFPDRFSGHQFPNYSSELNVNALLLGDSALYLCASSRAKKDTQYFGPGTRLTVL.

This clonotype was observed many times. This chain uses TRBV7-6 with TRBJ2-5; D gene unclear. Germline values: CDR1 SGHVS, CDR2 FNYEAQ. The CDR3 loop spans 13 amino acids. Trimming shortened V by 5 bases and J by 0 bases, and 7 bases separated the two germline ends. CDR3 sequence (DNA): TGTGCCAGCAGCCTTACCCACCAAGAGACCCAGTACTTC. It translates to CASSLTHQETQYF.

In DNA form, the CDR3 reads TGTGCCAGCAGTCCGGGGGGGGGCCCTCTTGGGGAGCAGTACTTC. It yields the protein CASSPGGGPLGEQYF. The chain employs TRBV28 and TRBJ2-7, with 8 bases lining up with TRBD2. Per germline, CDR1 MDHEN and CDR2 SYDVKM. The CDR3 has 15 amino acids. Trimming at V came to 5 bases and at J to 7 bases, leaving 13 bases not matched to a gene.